This T cell receptor (beta chain) was observed in a study of vaccination effects on CD4 cells after COVID-19. Study-level information: Every well housed around 2 million PBMC, which grew in culture alongside roughly 10 IU/ml IL-2 and 8.5 to 10 ug/ml peptides. General study points: Infection-derived and vaccine-derived clones contracted markedly late after vaccination.

As to this clone: Antigen specificity is unknown.

Germline CDR1 MNHEY, CDR2 SVGAGI. The CDR3 runs 13 residues. Unmatched junction bases numbered 11, after V lost 7 bases and J lost 11 bases. Libraries were prepared by immunoSEQ multiplex PCR; TCRdb keeps only in-frame clonotypes and omits some of them. The sample records some 47,000 clones, 70% being singletons. With approximately ten days of culture completed, CD4+ T cells were isolated. All study participants received two doses of BNT162b2 or mRNA-1273 vaccine. Vaccine recipients lacked prior SARS-CoV-2 infection and had negative nucleocapsid antibodies. The sequence derives from a human donor who received a COVID-19 vaccine. V and J are TRBV6-5 and TRBJ1-1; TRBD1 matches at 9 bases. The specimen was CD4+ T cells from PBMCs cultured without peptide, collected after COVID-19 vaccination. Here the CDR3 DNA reads TGTGCCAGCATTACCGGGACAGGGAGTTCGGCTTTCTTT. Its translation is CASITGTGSSAFF.